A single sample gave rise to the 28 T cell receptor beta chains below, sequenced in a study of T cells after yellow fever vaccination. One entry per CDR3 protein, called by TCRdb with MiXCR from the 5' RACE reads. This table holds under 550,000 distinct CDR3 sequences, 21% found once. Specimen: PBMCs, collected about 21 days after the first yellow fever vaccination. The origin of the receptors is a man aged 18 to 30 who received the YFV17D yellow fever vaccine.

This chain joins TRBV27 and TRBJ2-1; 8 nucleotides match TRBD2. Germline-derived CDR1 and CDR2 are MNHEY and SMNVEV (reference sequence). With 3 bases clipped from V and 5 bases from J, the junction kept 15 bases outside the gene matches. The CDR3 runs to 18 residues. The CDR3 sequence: CASSFLKTSAHGDNEQFF. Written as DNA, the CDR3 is TGTGCCAGCAGTTTCCTTAAGACTAGCGCGCATGGGGACAATGAGCAGTTCTTC.

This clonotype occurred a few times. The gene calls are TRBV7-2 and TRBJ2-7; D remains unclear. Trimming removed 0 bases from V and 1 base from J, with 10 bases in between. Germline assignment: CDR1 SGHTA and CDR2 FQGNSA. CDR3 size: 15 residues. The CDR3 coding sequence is TGTGCCAGCAGCTTAGCGGCAGCGAAATCCTACGAGCAGTACTTC. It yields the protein CASSLAAAKSYEQYF. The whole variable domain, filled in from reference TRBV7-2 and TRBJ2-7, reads GAGVSQSPSNKVTEKGKDVELRCDPISGHTALYWYRQSLGQGLEFLIYFQGNSAPDKSGLPSDRFSAERTGGSVSTLTIQRTQQEDSAVYLCASSLAAAKSYEQYFGPGTRLTVT.

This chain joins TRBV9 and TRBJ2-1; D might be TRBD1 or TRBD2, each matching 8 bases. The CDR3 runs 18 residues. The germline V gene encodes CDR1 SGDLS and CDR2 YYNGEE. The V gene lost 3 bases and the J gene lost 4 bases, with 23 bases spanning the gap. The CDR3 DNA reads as TGTGCCAGCAGCGCAGGGGGCATAGCGGGGCGCCCTTACAATGAGCAGTTCTTC. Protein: CASSAGGIAGRPYNEQFF.

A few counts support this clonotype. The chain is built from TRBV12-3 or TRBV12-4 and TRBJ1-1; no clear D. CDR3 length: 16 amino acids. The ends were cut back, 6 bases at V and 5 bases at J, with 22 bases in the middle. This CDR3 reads CASRPWAGTGRTEAFF. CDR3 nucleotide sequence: TGTGCCAGCAGACCTTGGGCGGGAACGGGTCGGACTGAAGCTTTCTTT.

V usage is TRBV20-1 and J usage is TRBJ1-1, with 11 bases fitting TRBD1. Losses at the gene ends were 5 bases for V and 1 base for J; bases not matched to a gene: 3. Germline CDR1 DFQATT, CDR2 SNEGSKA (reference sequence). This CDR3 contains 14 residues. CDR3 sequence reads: CSAGTGGKNTEAFF. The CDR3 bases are TGCAGTGCTGGGACAGGGGGTAAGAACACTGAAGCTTTCTTT.

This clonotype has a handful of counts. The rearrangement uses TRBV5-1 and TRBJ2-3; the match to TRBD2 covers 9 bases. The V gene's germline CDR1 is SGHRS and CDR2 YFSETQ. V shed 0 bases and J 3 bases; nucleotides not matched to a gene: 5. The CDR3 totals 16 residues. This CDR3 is CASSLVAGGPTDTQYF. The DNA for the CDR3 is TGCGCCAGCAGCTTGGTCGCGGGGGGGCCAACAGATACGCAGTATTTT.

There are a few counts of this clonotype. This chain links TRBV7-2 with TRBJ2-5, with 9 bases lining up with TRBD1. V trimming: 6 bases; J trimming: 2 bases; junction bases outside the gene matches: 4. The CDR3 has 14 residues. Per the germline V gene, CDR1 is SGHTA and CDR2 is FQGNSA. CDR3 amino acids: CASSKDRGQETQYF. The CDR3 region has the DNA TGTGCCAGCAGTAAAGACAGGGGGCAAGAGACCCAGTACTTC.

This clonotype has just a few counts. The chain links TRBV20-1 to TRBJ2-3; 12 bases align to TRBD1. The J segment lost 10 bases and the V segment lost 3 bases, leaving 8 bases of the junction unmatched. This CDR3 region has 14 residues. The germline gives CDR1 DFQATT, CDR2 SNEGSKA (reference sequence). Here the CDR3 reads CSAREGQGAPSQYF. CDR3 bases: TGCAGTGCTAGGGAGGGACAGGGGGCCCCCTCGCAGTATTTT.

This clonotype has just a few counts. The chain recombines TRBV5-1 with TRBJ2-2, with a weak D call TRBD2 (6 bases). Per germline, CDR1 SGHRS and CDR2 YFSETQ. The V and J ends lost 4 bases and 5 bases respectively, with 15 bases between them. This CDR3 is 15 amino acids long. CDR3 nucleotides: TGCGCCAGCAGCGTCCAGGGAGGAGGAACCGGGGAGCTGTTTTTT. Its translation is CASSVQGGGTGELFF.

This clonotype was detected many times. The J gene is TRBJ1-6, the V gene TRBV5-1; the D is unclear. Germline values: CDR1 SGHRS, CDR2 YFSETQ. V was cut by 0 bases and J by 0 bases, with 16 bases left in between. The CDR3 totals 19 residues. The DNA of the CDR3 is TGCGCCAGCAGCTTGGGGGCGGCTCTGGGAGGCTCCTATAATTCACCCCTCCACTTT. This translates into CASSLGAALGGSYNSPLHF.

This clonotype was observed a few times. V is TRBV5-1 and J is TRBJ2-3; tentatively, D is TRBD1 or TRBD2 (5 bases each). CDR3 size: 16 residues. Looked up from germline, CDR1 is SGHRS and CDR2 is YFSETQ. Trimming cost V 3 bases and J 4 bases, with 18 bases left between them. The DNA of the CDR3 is TGCGCCAGCAGCTGGGGGTTAGCCGAATCTGCAGATACGCAGTATTTT. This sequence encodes CASSWGLAESADTQYF.

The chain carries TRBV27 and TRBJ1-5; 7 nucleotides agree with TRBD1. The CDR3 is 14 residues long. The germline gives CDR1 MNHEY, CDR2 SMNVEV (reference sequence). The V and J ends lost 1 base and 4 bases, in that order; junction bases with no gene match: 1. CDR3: CASSLLGQNQPQHF. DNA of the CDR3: TGTGCCAGCAGTTTATTGGGACAGAATCAGCCCCAGCATTTT.

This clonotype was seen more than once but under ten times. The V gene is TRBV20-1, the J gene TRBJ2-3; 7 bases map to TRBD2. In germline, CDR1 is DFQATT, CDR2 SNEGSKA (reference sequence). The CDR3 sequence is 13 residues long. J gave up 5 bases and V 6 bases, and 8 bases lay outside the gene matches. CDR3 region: CSAPGLKGDTQYF. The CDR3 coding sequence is TGCAGTGCCCCGGGACTAAAGGGAGATACGCAGTATTTT.

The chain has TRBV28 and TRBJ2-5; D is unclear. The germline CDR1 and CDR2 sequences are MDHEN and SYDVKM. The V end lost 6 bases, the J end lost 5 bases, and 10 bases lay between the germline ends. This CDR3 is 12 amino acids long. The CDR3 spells CASRTTSETQYF. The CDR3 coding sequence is TGTGCCAGCAGGACAACCTCGGAGACCCAGTACTTC.

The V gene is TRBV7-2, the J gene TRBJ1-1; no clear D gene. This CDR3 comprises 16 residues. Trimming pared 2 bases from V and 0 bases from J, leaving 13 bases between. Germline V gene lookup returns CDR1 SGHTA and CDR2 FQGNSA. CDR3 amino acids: CASSLFQSIMNTEAFF. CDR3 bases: TGTGCCAGCAGCTTATTCCAATCAATAATGAACACTGAAGCTTTCTTT.

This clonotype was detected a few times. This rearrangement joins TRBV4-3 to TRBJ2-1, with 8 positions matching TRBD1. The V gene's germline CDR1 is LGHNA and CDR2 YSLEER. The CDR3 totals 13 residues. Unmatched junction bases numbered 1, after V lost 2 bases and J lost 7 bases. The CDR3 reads CASSQNRGNEQFF. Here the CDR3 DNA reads TGCGCCAGCAGCCAAAACAGGGGGAATGAGCAGTTCTTC.

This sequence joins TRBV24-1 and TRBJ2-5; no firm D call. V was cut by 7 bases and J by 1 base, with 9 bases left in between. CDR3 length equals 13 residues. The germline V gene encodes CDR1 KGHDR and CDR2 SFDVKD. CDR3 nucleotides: TGTGCCACCAGCGCAGGATCCCAAGAGACCCAGTACTTC. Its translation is CATSAGSQETQYF.

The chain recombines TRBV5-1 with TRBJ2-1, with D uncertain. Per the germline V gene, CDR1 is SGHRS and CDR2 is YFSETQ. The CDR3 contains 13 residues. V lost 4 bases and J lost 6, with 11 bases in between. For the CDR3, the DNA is TGCGCCAGCAGCCTCCCCGCCGCCAATGAGCAGTTCTTC. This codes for CASSLPAANEQFF.

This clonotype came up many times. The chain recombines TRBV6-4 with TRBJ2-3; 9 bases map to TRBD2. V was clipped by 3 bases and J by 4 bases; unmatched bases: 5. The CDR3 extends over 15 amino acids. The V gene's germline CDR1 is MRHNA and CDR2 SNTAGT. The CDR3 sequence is CASSEGGGAADTQYF. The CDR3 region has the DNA TGTGCCAGCAGTGAAGGCGGGGGGGCCGCAGATACGCAGTATTTT.

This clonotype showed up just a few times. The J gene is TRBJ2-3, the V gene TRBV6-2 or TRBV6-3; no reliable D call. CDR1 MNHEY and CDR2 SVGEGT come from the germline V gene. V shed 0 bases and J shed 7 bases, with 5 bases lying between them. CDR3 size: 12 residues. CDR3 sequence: CASSYSGNTQYF. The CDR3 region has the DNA TGTGCCAGCAGTTACTCGGGTAATACGCAGTATTTT.

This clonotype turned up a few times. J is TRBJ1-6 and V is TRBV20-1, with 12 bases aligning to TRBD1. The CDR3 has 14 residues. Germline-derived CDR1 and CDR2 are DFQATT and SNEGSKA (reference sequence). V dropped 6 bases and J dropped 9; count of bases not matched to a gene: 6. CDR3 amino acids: CSARSGQGASPLHF. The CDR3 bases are TGCAGTGCCAGGTCGGGACAGGGGGCTTCACCCCTCCACTTT.

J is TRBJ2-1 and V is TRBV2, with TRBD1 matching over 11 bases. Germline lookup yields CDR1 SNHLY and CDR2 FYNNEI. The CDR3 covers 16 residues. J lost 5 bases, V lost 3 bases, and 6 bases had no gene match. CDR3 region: CASSDPGTGGNNEQFF. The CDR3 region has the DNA TGTGCCAGCAGTGACCCCGGGACAGGGGGAAACAATGAGCAGTTCTTC. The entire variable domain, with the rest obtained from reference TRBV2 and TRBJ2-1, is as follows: EPEVTQTPSHQVTQMGQEVILRCVPISNHLYFYWYRQILGQKVEFLVSFYNNEISEKSEIFDDQFSVERPDGSNFTLKIRSTKLEDSAMYFCASSDPGTGGNNEQFFGPGTRLTVL.

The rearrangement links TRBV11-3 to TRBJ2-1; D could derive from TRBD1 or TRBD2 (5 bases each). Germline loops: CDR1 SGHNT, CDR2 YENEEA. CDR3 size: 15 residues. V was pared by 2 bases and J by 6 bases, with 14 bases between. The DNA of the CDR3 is TGTGCCAGCAGCTTACGGGATTCGGGGCCCAATGAGCAGTTCTTC. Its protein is CASSLRDSGPNEQFF.

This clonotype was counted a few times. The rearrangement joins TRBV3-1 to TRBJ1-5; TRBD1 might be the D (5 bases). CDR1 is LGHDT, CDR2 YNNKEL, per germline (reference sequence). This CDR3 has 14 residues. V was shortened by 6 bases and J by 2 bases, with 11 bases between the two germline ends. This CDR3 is CASSHTGGNQPQHF. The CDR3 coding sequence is TGTGCCAGCAGTCATACAGGCGGCAATCAGCCCCAGCATTTT.

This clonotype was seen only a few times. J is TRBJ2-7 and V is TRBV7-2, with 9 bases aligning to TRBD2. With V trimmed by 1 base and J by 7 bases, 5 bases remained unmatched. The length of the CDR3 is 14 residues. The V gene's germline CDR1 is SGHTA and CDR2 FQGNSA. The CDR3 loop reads CASSLGGGVGEQYV. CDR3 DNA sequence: TGTGCCAGCAGCTTAGGCGGGGGGGTAGGGGAGCAGTACGTC.

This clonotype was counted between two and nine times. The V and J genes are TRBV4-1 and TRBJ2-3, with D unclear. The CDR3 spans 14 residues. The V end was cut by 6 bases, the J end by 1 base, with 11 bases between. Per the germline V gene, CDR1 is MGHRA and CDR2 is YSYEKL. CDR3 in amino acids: CASSSALGTDTQYF. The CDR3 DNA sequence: TGCGCCAGCAGTTCCGCCTTGGGCACAGATACGCAGTATTTT.

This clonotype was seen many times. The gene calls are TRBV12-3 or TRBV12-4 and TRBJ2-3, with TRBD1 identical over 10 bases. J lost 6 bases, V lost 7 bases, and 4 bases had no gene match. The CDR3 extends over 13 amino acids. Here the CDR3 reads CASTKGQGDTQYF. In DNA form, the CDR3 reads TGTGCCAGCACCAAGGGACAGGGGGATACGCAGTATTTT.

The CDR3: CASREYRESPTDTQYF. CDR3 sequence (DNA): TGTGCCAGCAGAGAATACAGGGAGTCCCCCACAGATACGCAGTATTTT. This sequence joins TRBV11-2 and TRBJ2-3; TRBD1 might be the D (6 bases). Germline V gene lookup returns CDR1 SGHAT and CDR2 FQNNGV. V lost 6 bases to trimming and J lost 2 bases, with 18 bases between them. CDR3 length: 16 amino acids.